This T cell receptor (beta chain) was recovered during a study of T cells in Graves' hyperthyroidism and ophthalmopathy. The study, taken as a whole, reports: Through a model of 13 V-J features, ophthalmopathy was separated from stable hyperthyroidism. Among thyroid clonotypes expanded above 0.001, most also appeared in blood.

What was amplified from RNA transcripts were TCR beta CDR3 regions. Researchers ran a first-round RT-PCR on the TCR CDR3 using the HTBI primer set. TCRdb analysed the multiplex PCR reads with MiXCR anew, one entry per CDR3 protein. The sample gives over 250,000 distinct CDR3 sequences, about 15% of which show up once; over 50% is in the top ten. The CDR3 consists of 14 residues. Germline CDR1 reads MNHNS; CDR2 reads SASEGT. V lost 5 bases and J 3 bases, leaving 11 bases between the germline ends. About this clonotype: What it binds is unknown.

The source material was blood. The origin of this receptor is a woman in her fifties or sixties with Graves' ophthalmopathy. The genes are TRBV6-1 and TRBJ1-3; D is unresolved. The CDR3 protein is CASSPRPDGNTIYF. DNA of the CDR3: TGTGCCAGCAGTCCCCGGCCGGATGGAAACACCATATATTTT.